These 32 T cell receptor beta chains share one sample of origin, sequenced in a study of shared clonotypes between healthy human individuals. Here immunoSEQ multiplex PCR was the method, and the copy in TCRdb shows in-frame clones only, minus some. The profile covers about 2 million clones, with around 95% appearing a single time and 0.1% to 0.15% taken by the ten largest. Input material: naive CD4+ T cells sorted from blood. Subset reported: CD45RA+ positively selected. The receptors come from a man younger than 35 in good health.

In its sample, this clone was seen once. The genes are TRBV5-1 and TRBJ2-7; the D gene is possibly TRBD2 (6 bases). Trimming shortened V by 7 bases and J by 0 bases, and 8 bases separated the two germline ends. CDR3 length: 12 amino acids. Germline V gene sequence: CDR1 SGHRS, CDR2 YFSETQ. CDR3 sequence (DNA): TGCGCCAGCGGCGGGGACTCCTACGAGCAGTACTTC. This gives the protein CASGGDSYEQYF.

The rearrangement joins TRBV7-6 to TRBJ1-1; D is perhaps TRBD1 (5 bases). The CDR3 contains 13 residues. Trimming left V 2 bases short and J 4 bases short, with 8 bases between. Germline CDR1 is SGHVS and CDR2 is FNYEAQ. This CDR3 reads CASSLRQGTEAFF. The CDR3 coding sequence is TGTGCCAGCAGCTTAAGGCAGGGCACTGAAGCTTTCTTT.

The V and J genes are TRBV18 and TRBJ2-1; 9 bases agree with TRBD1. Looked up from germline, CDR1 is KGHSH and CDR2 is LQKENI. CDR3 length equals 15 residues. The ends lost 5 bases at V and 0 bases at J; junction bases unmatched: 2. Here the CDR3 reads CASSMTGGSYNEQFF. CDR3 coding DNA: TGTGCCAGCTCAATGACAGGGGGCTCCTACAATGAGCAGTTCTTC.

This sequence joins TRBV9 and TRBJ2-6, with TRBD1 matching 7 bases. Germline V gene lookup returns CDR1 SGDLS and CDR2 YYNGEE. The CDR3 has 15 amino acids. V was clipped by 4 bases and J by 2 bases; unmatched bases: 3. This chain's CDR3 is CASSLQGAGANVLTF. The CDR3 nucleotides are TGTGCCAGCAGCCTGCAGGGGGCTGGGGCCAACGTCCTGACTTTC.

The V and J genes are TRBV19 and TRBJ2-1; TRBD1 might be the D (5 bases). CDR1 is LNHDA and CDR2 is SQIVND in the germline V gene (reference sequence). V was trimmed by 3 bases and J by 8 bases, leaving 8 bases between them. CDR3 length: 12 amino acids. CDR3 sequence reads: CASSILGDEQFF. The CDR3 DNA reads as TGTGCCAGTAGTATTTTAGGGGATGAGCAGTTCTTC.

Regarding this clone: A much larger clone differs from this one at a single base, so this may be a read error. CDR3 sequence (DNA): TGTGCCTGGAACATCGTATCTGGAAACACCATATATTTT. It encodes CAWNIVSGNTIYF. V is TRBV30 and J is TRBJ1-3; D not certain. Between the trimmed V and J ends, which lost 4 bases and 1 base, there was a span of 8 bases. The germline V gene has CDR1 GTSNPN and CDR2 SVGIG (reference sequence). The CDR3 contains 13 residues.

The chain is built from TRBV7-3 and TRBJ1-6, with D uncertain. There are 13 residues in the CDR3. Germline V gene lookup returns CDR1 SGHTA and CDR2 FQGTGA. Trimming cost V 2 bases and J 1 base, with 0 bases left between them. CDR3 DNA: TGTGCCAGCAGCTTATCCTATAATTCACCCCTCCACTTT. It translates to CASSLSYNSPLHF.

Comments on this clone: At one end the junction does not follow the germline gene, possibly because of a read error. This chain connects TRBV27 to TRBJ2-5; D not resolved. This CDR3 region has 13 residues. From germline, CDR1 is MNHEY and CDR2 SMNVEV (reference sequence). The CDR3 sequence is CASSLSVAGPRDF. CDR3 bases: TGTGCCAGCAGTTTATCGGTCGCCGGACCCCGAGACTTC.

The gene calls are TRBV30 and TRBJ1-5; 7 bases agree with TRBD1. The junction had 9 bases not matched to a gene; V was cut back by 1 base and J by 3 bases. There are 16 residues in the CDR3. Germline V lookup: CDR1 GTSNPN, CDR2 SVGIG (reference sequence). CDR3 region: CAWSGRSGQNNQPQHF. CDR3 coding DNA: TGTGCCTGGAGTGGACGCTCGGGACAGAACAATCAGCCCCAGCATTTT.

A note on this clone: This sample includes further DNA sequences coding for the same CDR3. In DNA, the CDR3 is TGTGCCAGCAGCTTAGGGCAGGAGAACACTGAAGCTTTCTTT. Its translation is CASSLGQENTEAFF. This rearrangement joins TRBV7-9 to TRBJ1-1; D remains ambiguous. V lost 1 base, J lost 1 base, and 7 bases lay in between. CDR1 SEHNR and CDR2 FQNEAQ come from the germline V gene (reference sequence). The CDR3 sequence is 14 residues long.

This chain connects TRBV28 to TRBJ2-7; TRBD1 or TRBD2 may be the D gene (6 bases each). CDR1 MDHEN and CDR2 SYDVKM come from the germline V gene. The germline V and J ends were trimmed by 2 bases and 0 bases, with 17 bases remaining between them. CDR3 size: 17 residues. The CDR3, as DNA: TGTGCCAGCAGTTTAGCCAGGGGAGCGGGTGGCTCCTACGAGCAGTACTTC. It translates to CASSLARGAGGSYEQYF.

This chain connects TRBV6-5 to TRBJ1-3, with TRBD1 matching over 7 bases. The junction had 6 bases not matched to a gene; V was cut back by 0 bases and J by 4 bases. The germline gives CDR1 MNHEY, CDR2 SVGAGI. CDR3 size: 16 residues. The CDR3 nucleotides are TGTGCCAGCAGTTACTCCCCAGGGGGAGCGGGAAACACCATATATTTT. Translating gives CASSYSPGGAGNTIYF.

The rearrangement uses TRBV5-1 and TRBJ2-5, with D perhaps TRBD2 (6 bases). V gave up 1 base and J gave up 3 bases, with 19 bases separating them. This CDR3 spans 17 amino acids. CDR1 SGHRS and CDR2 YFSETQ come from the germline V gene. The CDR3, as DNA: TGCGCCAGCAGCTTGCCCCGCCCGGGACTTGGAGAAGAGACCCAGTACTTC. Its translation is CASSLPRPGLGEETQYF.

This sequence joins TRBV7-9 and TRBJ2-7; 10 bases line up with TRBD1. The CDR3 runs to 15 residues. Germline V gene data show CDR1 as SEHNR and CDR2 as FQNEAQ (reference sequence). Trimming removed 2 bases from V and 2 bases from J; junction bases left unmatched: 3. CDR3 bases: TGTGCCAGCAGCTTACTGGGACAGGGGCCCTACGAGCAGTACTTC. Protein sequence: CASSLLGQGPYEQYF.

V and J are TRBV2 and TRBJ2-5; TRBD2 aligns across 7 bases. Trimming at V came to 7 bases and at J to 11 bases, leaving 13 bases not matched to a gene. This CDR3 contains 13 residues. Germline V gene lookup returns CDR1 SNHLY and CDR2 FYNNEI. CDR3 in amino acids: CASNTLRGSEQYF. As DNA, the CDR3 is TGTGCCAGCAACACTCTGCGGGGGAGTGAGCAGTACTTC.

This clone has a single count. V gene TRBV18 combines with J gene TRBJ2-7, with 7 positions matching TRBD1. Germline CDR1 and CDR2: KGHSH and LQKENI. CDR3 length: 13 residues. With 4 bases clipped from V and 4 bases from J, the junction kept 4 bases outside the gene matches. CDR3 in DNA: TGTGCCAGCTCACAAATGGACAGGTACGAGCAGTACTTC. This gives the protein CASSQMDRYEQYF.

Of note for this clone: Other nucleotide sequences in the sample specify the same CDR3. The chain has TRBV5-1 and TRBJ1-1; D not resolved. V was cut by 2 bases and J by 1 base, with 9 bases left in between. The CDR3 contains 14 residues. Germline CDR1 SGHRS, CDR2 YFSETQ. Here the CDR3 reads CASSFSSGNTEAFF. The CDR3 coding sequence is TGCGCCAGCAGCTTCAGCTCTGGGAACACTGAAGCTTTCTTT.

The V and J genes are TRBV5-4 and TRBJ2-7; 7 bases match TRBD1. The junction had 7 bases not matched to a gene; V was cut back by 4 bases and J by 6 bases. CDR3 size: 13 residues. CDR1 SGHNT and CDR2 YYREEE come from the germline V gene (reference sequence). This chain's CDR3 is CASSEDRTVEQYF. In DNA, the CDR3 is TGTGCCAGCAGCGAGGACAGGACGGTCGAGCAGTACTTC. Drawing the rest from reference TRBV5-4 and TRBJ2-7, the complete variable domain is ETGVTQSPTHLIKTRGQQVTLRCSSQSGHNTVSWYQQALGQGPQFIFQYYREEENGRGNFPPRFSGLQFPNYSSELNVNALELDDSALYLCASSEDRTVEQYFGPGTRLTVT.

The chain uses TRBV6-1 and TRBJ2-3, with 7 nucleotides matching TRBD2. The J segment lost 1 base and the V segment lost 6 bases, leaving 7 bases of the junction unmatched. CDR1 and CDR2 from the germline V gene are MNHNS and SASEGT. The CDR3 consists of 15 residues. The CDR3 loop reads CASRGEGRGTDTQYF. The CDR3 coding sequence is TGTGCCAGCAGGGGGGAAGGGAGGGGCACAGATACGCAGTATTTT.

The chain is built from TRBV7-2 and TRBJ2-2, with TRBD2 matching 7 bases. Germline CDR1 SGHTA, CDR2 FQGNSA. The CDR3 has 17 residues. The V gene end was trimmed by 6 bases and the J gene end by 3 bases; junction bases not matched to a gene: 13. CDR3 sequence: CASSPWEGFVDTGELFF. In DNA, the CDR3 is TGTGCCAGCAGTCCCTGGGAGGGGTTCGTCGACACCGGGGAGCTGTTTTTT.

The chain employs TRBV27 and TRBJ2-5; D call uncertain. Germline CDR1 reads MNHEY; CDR2 reads SMNVEV (reference sequence). The CDR3 is made up of 16 amino acids. V was shortened by 2 bases and J by 2 bases, with 15 bases between the two germline ends. The CDR3 DNA sequence: TGTGCCAGCAGTTTAGGGCCCCTTGAACCACAAGAGACCCAGTACTTC. It is translated as CASSLGPLEPQETQYF.

The chain carries TRBV10-2 and TRBJ1-2; the D is unclear. Per the germline V gene, CDR1 is WSHSY and CDR2 is SAAADI. This CDR3 is 13 amino acids long. Trimming took 5 bases from V and 8 from J, leaving 15 bases between them. CDR3 loop: CASSRDKLGGYTF. CDR3 bases: TGCGCCAGCAGTCGGGATAAGTTAGGCGGCTACACCTTC.

This chain uses TRBV5-6 with TRBJ2-3; 9 bases fit TRBD1. Germline CDR1 SGHDT, CDR2 YYEEEE. V was pared by 2 bases and J by 4 bases, with 2 bases of the junction left unmatched. The CDR3 length is 14 residues. CDR3 in amino acids: CASSFRDRADTQYF. DNA of the CDR3: TGTGCCAGCAGCTTCCGGGACAGGGCAGATACGCAGTATTTT.

The V and J genes are TRBV5-4 and TRBJ2-2, with 7 bases fitting TRBD1. The CDR3 length is 14 residues. The V gene end was trimmed by 0 bases and the J gene end by 5 bases; junction bases not matched to a gene: 1. Germline CDR1 is SGHNT and CDR2 is YYREEE (reference sequence). CDR3 DNA: TGTGCCAGCAGCTTGGGACAGGGTACCGGGGAGCTGTTTTTT. This encodes CASSLGQGTGELFF.

V and J are TRBV28 and TRBJ1-5; D unclear. Per germline, CDR1 MDHEN and CDR2 SYDVKM. The CDR3 loop spans 16 amino acids. Trimming pared 10 bases from V and 0 bases from J, leaving 19 bases between. The CDR3 sequence is CATAGSNLYSNQPQHF. The CDR3 region has the DNA TGTGCCACGGCCGGGAGCAACTTGTATAGCAATCAGCCCCAGCATTTT.

V is TRBV18 and J is TRBJ2-4; no definite D call. CDR1 is KGHSH, CDR2 LQKENI, per germline. V dropped 2 bases and J dropped 5 bases, with 16 bases sitting between them. This CDR3 has 16 residues. Here the CDR3 reads CASSPAVSGPQNIQYF. In DNA form, the CDR3 reads TGTGCCAGCTCACCAGCTGTTTCGGGTCCCCAAAACATTCAGTACTTC. The full variable domain, in which reference TRBV18 and TRBJ2-4 provide the parts outside the CDR3, is NAGVMQNPRHLVRRRGQEARLRCSPMKGHSHVYWYRQLPEEGLKFMVYLQKENIIDESGMPKERFSAEFPKEGPSILRIQQVVRGDSAAYFCASSPAVSGPQNIQYFGAGTRLSVL.

The rearrangement links TRBV5-6 to TRBJ2-4, with 8 bases aligning to TRBD2. In germline, CDR1 is SGHDT, CDR2 YYEEEE. The CDR3 is 17 residues long. V dropped 0 bases and J dropped 0; count of bases not matched to a gene: 5. The CDR3 nucleotides are TGTGCCAGCAGCTTGGGAGCTAGCGGGTTAGCCAAAAACATTCAGTACTTC. Protein sequence: CASSLGASGLAKNIQYF.

The table lists this clone with a count of one. The rearrangement links TRBV6-1 to TRBJ2-5, with a tentative D call TRBD1 (6 bases). Germline-derived CDR1 and CDR2 are MNHNS and SASEGT. The V end lost 2 bases, the J end lost 1 base, and 17 bases lay between the germline ends. CDR3 length equals 17 residues. CDR3 residues: CASSERGAGVRQETQYF. The CDR3 DNA reads as TGTGCCAGCAGTGAAAGAGGGGCAGGGGTCCGCCAAGAGACCCAGTACTTC.

This clone appeared a single time. V usage is TRBV7-6 and J usage is TRBJ2-2; possibly TRBD1 or TRBD2 for D (6 bases each). The CDR3 runs to 16 residues. Trimming shortened V by 5 bases and J by 1 base, and 14 bases separated the two germline ends. Germline CDR1 and CDR2: SGHVS and FNYEAQ. Here the CDR3 DNA reads TGTGCCAGCAGCCTGGGGGGCGGCGGGAACACCGGGGAGCTGTTTTTT. Its protein product is CASSLGGGGNTGELFF.

V is TRBV9 and J is TRBJ2-1, with 11 positions matching TRBD2. Losses at the gene ends were 0 bases for V and 2 bases for J; bases not matched to a gene: 1. The CDR3 has 16 amino acids. Germline CDR1 reads SGDLS; CDR2 reads YYNGEE. CDR3 protein: CASSVDSGGAYNEQFF. The CDR3, as DNA: TGTGCCAGCAGCGTAGATAGCGGGGGGGCCTACAATGAGCAGTTCTTC.

The rearrangement links TRBV18 to TRBJ1-2; 7 bases are shared with TRBD1. The CDR3 is 15 amino acids. Trimming cost V 0 bases and J 8 bases; bases outside gene matches: 9. The V gene's germline CDR1 is KGHSH and CDR2 LQKENI. CDR3 bases: TGTGCCAGCTCACCACCCCCTTTGACAGGGTTGGGCTACACCTTC. Encoded protein: CASSPPPLTGLGYTF.

V and J are TRBV6-5 and TRBJ1-1; D is undetermined. The V gene lost 2 bases and the J gene lost 5 bases, with 15 bases spanning the gap. The germline V gene has CDR1 MNHEY and CDR2 SVGAGI. This CDR3 region has 15 residues. The CDR3 DNA follows: TGTGCCAGCAGTTACATTACTTGGAGCAAGACTGAAGCTTTCTTT. This codes for CASSYITWSKTEAFF.